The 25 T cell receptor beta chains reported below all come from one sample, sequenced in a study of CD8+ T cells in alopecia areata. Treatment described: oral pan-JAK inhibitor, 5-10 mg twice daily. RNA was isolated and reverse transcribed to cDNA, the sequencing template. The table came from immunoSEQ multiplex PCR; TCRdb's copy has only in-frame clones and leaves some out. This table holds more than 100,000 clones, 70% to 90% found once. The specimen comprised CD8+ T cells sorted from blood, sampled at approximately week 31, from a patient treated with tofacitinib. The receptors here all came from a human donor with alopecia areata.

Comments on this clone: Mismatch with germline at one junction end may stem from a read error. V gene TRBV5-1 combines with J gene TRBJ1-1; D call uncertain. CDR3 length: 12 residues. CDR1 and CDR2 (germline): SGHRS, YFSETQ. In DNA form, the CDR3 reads TGCGCCAGCAACTTGGAGGGAACTGAAGCTTTCTTT. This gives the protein CASNLEGTEAFF.

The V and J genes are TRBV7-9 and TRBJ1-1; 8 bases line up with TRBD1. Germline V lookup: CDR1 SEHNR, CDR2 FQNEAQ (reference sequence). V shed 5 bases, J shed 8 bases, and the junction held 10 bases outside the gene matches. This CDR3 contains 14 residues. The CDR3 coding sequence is TGTGCCAGCAGCACACCCTCAGGGGGCCCGGAAGCTTTCTTT. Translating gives CASSTPSGGPEAFF.

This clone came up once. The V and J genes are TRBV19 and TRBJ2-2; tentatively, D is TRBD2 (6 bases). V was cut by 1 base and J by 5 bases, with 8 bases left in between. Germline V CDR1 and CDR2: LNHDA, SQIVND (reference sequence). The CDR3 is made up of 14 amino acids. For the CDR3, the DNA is TGTGCCAGTAGTATAGGGAGGGGTACCGGGGAGCTGTTTTTT. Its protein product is CASSIGRGTGELFF.

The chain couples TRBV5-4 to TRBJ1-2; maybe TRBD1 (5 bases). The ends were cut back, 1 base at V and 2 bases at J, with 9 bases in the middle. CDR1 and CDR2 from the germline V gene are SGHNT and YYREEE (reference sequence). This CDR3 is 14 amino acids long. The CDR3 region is CASSLLEGNYGYTF. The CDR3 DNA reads TGTGCCAGCAGCTTGTTGGAGGGGAACTATGGCTACACCTTC. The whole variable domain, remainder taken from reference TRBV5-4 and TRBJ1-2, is ETGVTQSPTHLIKTRGQQVTLRCSSQSGHNTVSWYQQALGQGPQFIFQYYREEENGRGNFPPRFSGLQFPNYSSELNVNALELDDSALYLCASSLLEGNYGYTFGSGTRLTVV.

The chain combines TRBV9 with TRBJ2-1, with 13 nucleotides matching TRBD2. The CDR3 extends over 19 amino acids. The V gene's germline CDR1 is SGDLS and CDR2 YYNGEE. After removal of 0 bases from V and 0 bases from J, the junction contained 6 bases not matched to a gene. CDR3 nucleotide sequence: TGTGCCAGCAGCGTAGGCGGACTAGCGGGGGTAAGCTCCTACAATGAGCAGTTCTTC. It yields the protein CASSVGGLAGVSSYNEQFF.

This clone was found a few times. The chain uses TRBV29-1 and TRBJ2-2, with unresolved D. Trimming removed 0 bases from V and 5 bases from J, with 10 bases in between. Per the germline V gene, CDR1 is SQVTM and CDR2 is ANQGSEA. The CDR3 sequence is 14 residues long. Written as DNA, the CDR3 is TGCAGCGTTGAAGATATACTATCAACCGGGGAGCTGTTTTTT. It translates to CSVEDILSTGELFF.

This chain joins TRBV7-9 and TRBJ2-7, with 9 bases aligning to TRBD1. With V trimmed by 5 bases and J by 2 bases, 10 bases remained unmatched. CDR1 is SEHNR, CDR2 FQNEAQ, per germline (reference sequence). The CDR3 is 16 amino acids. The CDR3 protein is CASSPRVTGGPYEQYF. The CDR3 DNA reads TGTGCCAGCAGCCCCCGGGTGACAGGGGGACCCTACGAGCAGTACTTC.

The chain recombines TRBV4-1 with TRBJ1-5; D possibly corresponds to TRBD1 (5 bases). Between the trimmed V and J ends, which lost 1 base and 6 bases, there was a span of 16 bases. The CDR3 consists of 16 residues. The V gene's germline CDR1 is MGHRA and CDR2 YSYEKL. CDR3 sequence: CASSQVGRGGIQPQHF. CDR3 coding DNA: TGCGCCAGCAGCCAAGTTGGTAGGGGAGGGATTCAGCCCCAGCATTTT.

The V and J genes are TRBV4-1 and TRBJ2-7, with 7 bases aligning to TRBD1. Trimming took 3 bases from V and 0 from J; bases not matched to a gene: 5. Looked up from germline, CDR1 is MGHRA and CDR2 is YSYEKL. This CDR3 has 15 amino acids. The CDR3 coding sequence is TGCGCCAGCAGCCAGGAGACAGGGCTCTCCTACGAGCAGTACTTC. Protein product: CASSQETGLSYEQYF.

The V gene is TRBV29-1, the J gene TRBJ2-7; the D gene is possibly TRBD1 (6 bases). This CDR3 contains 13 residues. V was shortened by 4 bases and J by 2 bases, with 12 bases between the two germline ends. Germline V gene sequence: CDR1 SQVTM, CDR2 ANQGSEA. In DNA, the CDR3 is TGCAGCGTTGGGGCAGGGGCGACCTACGAGCAGTACTTC. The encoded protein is CSVGAGATYEQYF.

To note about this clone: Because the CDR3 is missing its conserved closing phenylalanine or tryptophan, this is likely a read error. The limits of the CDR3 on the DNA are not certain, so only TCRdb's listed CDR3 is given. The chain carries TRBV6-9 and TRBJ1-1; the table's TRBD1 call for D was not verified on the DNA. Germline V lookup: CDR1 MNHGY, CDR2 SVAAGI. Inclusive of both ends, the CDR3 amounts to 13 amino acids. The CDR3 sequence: CASSYSRKFWDNS.

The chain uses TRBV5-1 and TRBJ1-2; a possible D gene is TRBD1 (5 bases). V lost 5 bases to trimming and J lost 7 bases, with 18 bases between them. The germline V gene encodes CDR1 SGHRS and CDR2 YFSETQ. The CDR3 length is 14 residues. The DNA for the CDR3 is TGCGCCAGCAGACCGACAGCCGTCGTTTTTGGCTACACCTTC. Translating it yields CASRPTAVVFGYTF.

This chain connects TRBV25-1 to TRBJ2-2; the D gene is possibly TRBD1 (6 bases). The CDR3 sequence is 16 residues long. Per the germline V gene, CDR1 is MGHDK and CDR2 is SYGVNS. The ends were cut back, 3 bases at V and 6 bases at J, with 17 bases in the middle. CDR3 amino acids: CASSEGANFLSGELFF. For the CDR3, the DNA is TGTGCCAGCAGTGAGGGGGCGAATTTTCTGTCCGGGGAGCTGTTTTTT.

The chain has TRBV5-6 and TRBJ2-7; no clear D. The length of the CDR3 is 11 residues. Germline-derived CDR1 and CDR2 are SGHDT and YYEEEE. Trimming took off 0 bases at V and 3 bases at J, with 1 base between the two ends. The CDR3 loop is CASSLVYEQYF. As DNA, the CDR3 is TGTGCCAGCAGCTTGGTCTACGAGCAGTACTTC.

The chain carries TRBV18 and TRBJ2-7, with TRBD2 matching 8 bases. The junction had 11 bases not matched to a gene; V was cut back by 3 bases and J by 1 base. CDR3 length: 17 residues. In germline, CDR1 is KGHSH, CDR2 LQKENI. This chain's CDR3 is CASSPSAGGSFSYEQYF. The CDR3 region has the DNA TGTGCCAGCTCACCGTCCGCGGGGGGTTCCTTTTCCTACGAGCAGTACTTC.

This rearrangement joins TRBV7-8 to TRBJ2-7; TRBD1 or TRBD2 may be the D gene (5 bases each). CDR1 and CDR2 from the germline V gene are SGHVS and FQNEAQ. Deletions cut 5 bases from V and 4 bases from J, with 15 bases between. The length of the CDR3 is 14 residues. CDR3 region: CASSLSGTTYEQYF. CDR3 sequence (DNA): TGTGCCAGCAGCCTGAGTGGGACGACTTACGAGCAGTACTTC.

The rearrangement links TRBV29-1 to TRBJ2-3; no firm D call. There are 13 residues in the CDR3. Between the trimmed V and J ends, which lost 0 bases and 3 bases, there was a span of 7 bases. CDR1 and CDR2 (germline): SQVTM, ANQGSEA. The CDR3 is CSVEDRPTDTQYF. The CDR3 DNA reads TGCAGCGTTGAAGACAGACCAACAGATACGCAGTATTTT.

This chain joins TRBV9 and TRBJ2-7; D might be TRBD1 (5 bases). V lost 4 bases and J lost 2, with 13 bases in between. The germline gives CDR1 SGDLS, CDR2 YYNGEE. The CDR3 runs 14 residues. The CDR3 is CASSPSDRAYEQYF. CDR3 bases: TGTGCCAGCAGCCCCTCAGACAGAGCCTACGAGCAGTACTTC.

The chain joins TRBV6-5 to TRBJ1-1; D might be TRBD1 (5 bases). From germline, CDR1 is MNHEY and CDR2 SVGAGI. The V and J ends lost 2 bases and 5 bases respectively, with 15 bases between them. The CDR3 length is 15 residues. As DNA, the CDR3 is TGTGCCAGCAGTTACCGGGACGCCGGCGCTACTGAAGCTTTCTTT. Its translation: CASSYRDAGATEAFF.

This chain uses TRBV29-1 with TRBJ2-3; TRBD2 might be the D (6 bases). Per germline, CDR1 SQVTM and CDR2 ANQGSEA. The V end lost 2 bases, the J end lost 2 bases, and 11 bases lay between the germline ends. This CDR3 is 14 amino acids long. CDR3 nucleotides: TGCAGCGTTGAAACGGGGGAAAACACAGATACGCAGTATTTT. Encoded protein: CSVETGENTDTQYF.

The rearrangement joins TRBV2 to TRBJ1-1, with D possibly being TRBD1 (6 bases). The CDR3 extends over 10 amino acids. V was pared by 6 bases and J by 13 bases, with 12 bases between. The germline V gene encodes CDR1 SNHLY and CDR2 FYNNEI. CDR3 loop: CASSQGGVFF. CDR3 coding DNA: TGTGCCAGCAGCCAAGGGGGGGTTTTCTTT.

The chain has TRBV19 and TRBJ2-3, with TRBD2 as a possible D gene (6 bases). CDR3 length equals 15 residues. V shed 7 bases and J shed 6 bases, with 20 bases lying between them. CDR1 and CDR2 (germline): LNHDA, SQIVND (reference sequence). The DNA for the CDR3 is TGTGCCAGTAATGGGCGGGAATCGGTTCTGGATACGCAGTATTTT. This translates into CASNGRESVLDTQYF.

CDR3 sequence reads: CSVLGEGVIGGYTF. In nucleotides, the CDR3 is TGCAGCGTCCTAGGCGAGGGGGTGATCGGTGGCTACACCTTC. The chain employs TRBV29-1 and TRBJ1-2; weak D call: TRBD1 (6 bases). This CDR3 has 14 residues. Germline-derived CDR1 and CDR2 are SQVTM and ANQGSEA. The V gene lost 6 bases and the J gene lost 7 bases, with 21 bases spanning the gap.

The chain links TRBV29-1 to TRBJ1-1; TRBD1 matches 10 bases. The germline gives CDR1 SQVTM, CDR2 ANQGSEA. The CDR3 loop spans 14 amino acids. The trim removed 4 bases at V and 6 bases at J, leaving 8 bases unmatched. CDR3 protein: CSVVGDRGRAEAFF. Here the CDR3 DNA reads TGCAGCGTTGTAGGGGACAGGGGTCGGGCTGAAGCTTTCTTT.

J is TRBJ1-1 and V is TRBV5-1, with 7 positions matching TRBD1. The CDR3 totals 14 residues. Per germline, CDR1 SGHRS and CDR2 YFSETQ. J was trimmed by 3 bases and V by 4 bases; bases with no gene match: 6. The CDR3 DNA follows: TGCGCCAGCAGCCTAGACAGGGTGTACACTGAAGCTTTCTTT. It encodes CASSLDRVYTEAFF.